A selection of T cell receptor beta chains follows, all from one sample in a study of CD8 T cells in ankylosing spondylitis. Each CDR3 protein is one row after TCRdb ran MiXCR on the 5' RACE reads. Of a few hundred thousand distinct CDR3 sequences listed, more than 20% were seen once; the top ten hold approximately 0.61%. The sample taken for sequencing was blood, either unsorted or a sorted T cell fraction (not recorded which). These receptors originate from a male donor with ankylosing spondylitis or in good health (not recorded which). Both conserved end residues are part of each CDR3. Each record gives: CDR3 protein, V gene, J gene.

CSATDSANQPQHF	TRBV20-1	TRBJ1-5
CASSNPKSGELFF	TRBV6-5	TRBJ2-2
CASSTGLAGTDTQYF	TRBV21-1	TRBJ2-3
CASSLVLGIQETQYF	TRBV5-1	TRBJ2-5
CASSRAWDTEAFF	TRBV14	TRBJ1-1
CASSKIQGNEQFF	TRBV7-2	TRBJ2-1
CSARDRGVGYTF	TRBV20-1	TRBJ1-2
CASSPGVARSGANVLTF	TRBV12-3/TRBV12-4	TRBJ2-6
CASSGGRGGELFF	TRBV12-3/TRBV12-4	TRBJ2-2
CASSSLRDPSEQYF	TRBV11-2	TRBJ2-7
CASSYREGETQYF	TRBV5-5	TRBJ2-5
CSARDSFITGGQPQHF	TRBV20-1	TRBJ1-5
CASSYSSPGQSEQYF	TRBV6-5	TRBJ2-7
CASSPSAGGGTYEQYF	TRBV23-1	TRBJ2-7
CASSTLGIAETQYF	TRBV2	TRBJ2-5
CASSFLQGYYEQFF	TRBV7-2	TRBJ2-1
CASSLIPADTQYF	TRBV7-3	TRBJ2-3
CSASSPGHFTYGYTF	TRBV20-1	TRBJ1-2
CATSRVLAGGLDEQFF	TRBV15	TRBJ2-1
CSASPLAGGFGEQFF	TRBV20-1	TRBJ2-1
CASSLVRGPSSYEQYF	TRBV11-2	TRBJ2-7
CASSPTGTTETQYF	TRBV5-1	TRBJ2-5
CSAREPAGLYGYTF	TRBV20-1	TRBJ1-2
CAIKKGQDVPEAFF	TRBV10-3	TRBJ1-1
CASSEGPGETQYF	TRBV6-1	TRBJ2-5
CASSVAGTKPGEQFF	TRBV7-2	TRBJ2-1
CASSYRSTNYGYTF	TRBV6-5	TRBJ1-2